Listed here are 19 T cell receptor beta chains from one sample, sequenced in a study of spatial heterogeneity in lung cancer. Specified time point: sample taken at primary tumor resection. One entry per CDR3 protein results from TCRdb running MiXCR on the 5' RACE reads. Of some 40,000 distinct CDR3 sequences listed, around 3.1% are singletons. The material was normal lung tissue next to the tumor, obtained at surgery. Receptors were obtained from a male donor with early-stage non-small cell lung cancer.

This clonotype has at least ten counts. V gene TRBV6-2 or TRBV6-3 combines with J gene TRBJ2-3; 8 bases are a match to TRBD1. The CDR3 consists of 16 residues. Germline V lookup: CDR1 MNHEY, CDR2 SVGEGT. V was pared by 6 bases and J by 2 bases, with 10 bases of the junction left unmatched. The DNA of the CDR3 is TGTGCCAGCAGCTCCCGCCGGACAGGGACCACAGATACGCAGTATTTT. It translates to CASSSRRTGTTDTQYF.

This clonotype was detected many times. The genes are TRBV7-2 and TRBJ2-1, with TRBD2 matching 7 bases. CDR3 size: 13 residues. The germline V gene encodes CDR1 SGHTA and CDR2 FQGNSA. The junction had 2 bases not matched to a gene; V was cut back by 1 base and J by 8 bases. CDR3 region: CASSLGGGYEQFF. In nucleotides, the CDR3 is TGTGCCAGCAGCTTAGGGGGGGGATATGAGCAGTTCTTC.

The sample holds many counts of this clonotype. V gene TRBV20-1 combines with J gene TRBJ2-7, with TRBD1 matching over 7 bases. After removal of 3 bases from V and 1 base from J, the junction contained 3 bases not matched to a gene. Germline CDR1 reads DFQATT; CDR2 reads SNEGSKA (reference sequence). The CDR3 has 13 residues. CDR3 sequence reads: CSASRDRSYEQYF. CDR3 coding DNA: TGCAGTGCTAGTCGGGACAGATCCTACGAGCAGTACTTC.

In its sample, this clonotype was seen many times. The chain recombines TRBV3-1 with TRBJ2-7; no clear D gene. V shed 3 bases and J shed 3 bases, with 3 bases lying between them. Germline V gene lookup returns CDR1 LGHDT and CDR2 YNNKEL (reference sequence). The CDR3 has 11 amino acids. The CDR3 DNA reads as TGTGCCAGCAGCCAGCTCTACGAGCAGTACTTC. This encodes CASSQLYEQYF.

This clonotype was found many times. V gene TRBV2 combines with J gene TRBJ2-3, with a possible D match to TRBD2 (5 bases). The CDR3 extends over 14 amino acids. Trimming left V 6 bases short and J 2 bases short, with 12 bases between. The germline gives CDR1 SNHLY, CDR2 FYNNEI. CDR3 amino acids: CASRAGISTDTQYF. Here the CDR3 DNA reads TGTGCCAGCAGAGCCGGGATATCCACAGATACGCAGTATTTT.

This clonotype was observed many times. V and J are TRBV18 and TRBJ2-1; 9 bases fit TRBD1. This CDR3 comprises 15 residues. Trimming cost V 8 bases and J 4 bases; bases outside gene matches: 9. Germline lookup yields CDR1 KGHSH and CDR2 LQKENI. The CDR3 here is CASGRDRVLYNEQFF. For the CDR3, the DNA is TGTGCCAGCGGAAGGGACAGGGTCCTTTACAATGAGCAGTTCTTC.

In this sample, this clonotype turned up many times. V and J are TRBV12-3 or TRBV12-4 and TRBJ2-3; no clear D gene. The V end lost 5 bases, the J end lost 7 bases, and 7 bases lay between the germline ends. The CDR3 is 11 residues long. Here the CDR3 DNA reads TGTGCCAGCAGTCTCAAGAATACGCAGTATTTT. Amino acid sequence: CASSLKNTQYF.

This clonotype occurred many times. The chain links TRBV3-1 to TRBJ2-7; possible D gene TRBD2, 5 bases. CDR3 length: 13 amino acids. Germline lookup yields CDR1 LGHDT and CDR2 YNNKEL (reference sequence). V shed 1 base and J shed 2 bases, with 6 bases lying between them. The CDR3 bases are TGTGCCAGCAGCCAAGGGCGGGCCTACGAGCAGTACTTC. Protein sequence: CASSQGRAYEQYF.

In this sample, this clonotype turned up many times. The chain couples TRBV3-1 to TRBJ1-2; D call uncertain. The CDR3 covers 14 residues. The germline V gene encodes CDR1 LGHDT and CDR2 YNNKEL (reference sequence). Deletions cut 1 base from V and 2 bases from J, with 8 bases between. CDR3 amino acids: CASSQGTVNYGYTF. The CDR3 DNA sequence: TGTGCCAGCAGCCAAGGGACGGTCAACTATGGCTACACCTTC.

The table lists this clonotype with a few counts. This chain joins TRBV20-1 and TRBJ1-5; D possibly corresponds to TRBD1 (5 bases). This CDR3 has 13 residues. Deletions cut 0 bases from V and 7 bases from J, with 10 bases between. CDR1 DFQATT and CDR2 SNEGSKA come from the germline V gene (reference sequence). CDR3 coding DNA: TGCAGTGCTAGAGATAATAGGGGACAGCCCCAGCATTTT. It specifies CSARDNRGQPQHF.

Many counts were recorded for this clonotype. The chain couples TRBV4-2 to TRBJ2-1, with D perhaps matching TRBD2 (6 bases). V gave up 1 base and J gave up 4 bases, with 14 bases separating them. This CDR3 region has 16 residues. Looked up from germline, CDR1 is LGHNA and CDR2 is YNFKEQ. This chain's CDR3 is CASSQARAGRYNEQFF. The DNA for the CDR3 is TGTGCCAGCAGCCAAGCGCGGGCCGGGAGATACAATGAGCAGTTCTTC.

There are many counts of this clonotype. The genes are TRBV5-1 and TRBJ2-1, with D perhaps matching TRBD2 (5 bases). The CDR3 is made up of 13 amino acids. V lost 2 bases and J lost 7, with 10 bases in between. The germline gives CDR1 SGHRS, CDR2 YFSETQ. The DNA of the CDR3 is TGCGCCAGCAGCTTACTAGTAGGGAATGAGCAGTTCTTC. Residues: CASSLLVGNEQFF. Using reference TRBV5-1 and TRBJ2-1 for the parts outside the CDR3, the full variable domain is KAGVTQTPRYLIKTRGQQVTLSCSPISGHRSVSWYQQTPGQGLQFLFEYFSETQRNKGNFPGRFSGRQFSNSRSEMNVSTLELGDSALYLCASSLLVGNEQFFGPGTRLTVL.

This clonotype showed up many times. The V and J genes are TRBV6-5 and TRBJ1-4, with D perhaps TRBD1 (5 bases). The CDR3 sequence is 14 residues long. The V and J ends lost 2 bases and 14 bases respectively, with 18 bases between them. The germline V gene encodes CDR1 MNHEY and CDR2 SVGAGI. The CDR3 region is CASSYGGGNTGLFF. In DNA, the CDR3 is TGTGCCAGCAGTTACGGGGGAGGGAATACGGGTCTGTTTTTT.

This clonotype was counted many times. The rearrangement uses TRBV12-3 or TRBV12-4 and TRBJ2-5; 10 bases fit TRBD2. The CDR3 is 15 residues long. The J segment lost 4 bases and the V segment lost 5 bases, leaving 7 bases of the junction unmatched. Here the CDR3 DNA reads TGTGCCAGCAGTCCAGGGCTAGCGGGAGTAGAGACCCAGTACTTC. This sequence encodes CASSPGLAGVETQYF.

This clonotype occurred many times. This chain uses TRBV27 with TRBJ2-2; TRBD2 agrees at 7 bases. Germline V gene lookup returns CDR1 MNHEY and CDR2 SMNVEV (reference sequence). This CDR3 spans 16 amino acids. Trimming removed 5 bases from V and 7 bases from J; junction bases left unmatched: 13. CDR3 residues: CASSPTGGWRVGELFF. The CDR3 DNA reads TGTGCCAGCAGTCCGACCGGGGGGTGGAGAGTCGGGGAGCTGTTTTTT.

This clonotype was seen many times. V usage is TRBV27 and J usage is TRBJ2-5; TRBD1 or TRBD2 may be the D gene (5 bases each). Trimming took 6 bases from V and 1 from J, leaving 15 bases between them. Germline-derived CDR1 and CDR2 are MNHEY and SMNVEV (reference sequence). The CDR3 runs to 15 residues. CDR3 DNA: TGTGCCAGCAGGAGGGGCAGGACCATCCAAGAGACCCAGTACTTC. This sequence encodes CASRRGRTIQETQYF.

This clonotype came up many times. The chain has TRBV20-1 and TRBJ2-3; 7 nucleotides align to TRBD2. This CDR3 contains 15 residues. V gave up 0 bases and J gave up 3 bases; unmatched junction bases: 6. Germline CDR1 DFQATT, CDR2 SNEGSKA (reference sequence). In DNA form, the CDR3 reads TGCAGTGCTAGAGATTTAGCGGGTGGAACAGATACGCAGTATTTT. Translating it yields CSARDLAGGTDTQYF.

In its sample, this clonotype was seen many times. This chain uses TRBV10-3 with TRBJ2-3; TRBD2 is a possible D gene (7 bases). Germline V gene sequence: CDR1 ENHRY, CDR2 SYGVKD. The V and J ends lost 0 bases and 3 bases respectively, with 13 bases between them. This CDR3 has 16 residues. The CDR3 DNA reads TGTGCCATCAGTGAGTCAAGGGCGGGGGCTACAGATACGCAGTATTTT. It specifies CAISESRAGATDTQYF.

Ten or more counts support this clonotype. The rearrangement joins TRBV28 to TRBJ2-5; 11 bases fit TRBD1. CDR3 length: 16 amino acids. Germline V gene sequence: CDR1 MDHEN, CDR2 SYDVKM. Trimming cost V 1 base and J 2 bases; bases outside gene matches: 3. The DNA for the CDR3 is TGTGCCAGCAGTTTATCGGACAGGGGGCTTCAAGAGACCCAGTACTTC. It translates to CASSLSDRGLQETQYF.